This paragraph reports one TCR beta chain. This clone was seen a few times. The specificity of this receptor is unknown. One base away there is no much larger clone; base qualities are not given. This entry comes from a study of OX40 agonist ivuxolimab in advanced cancers. As for the study more broadly: Ivuxolimab was a fully human IgG2 agonistic monoclonal antibody targeting the costimulatory receptor OX40 (CD134). Intravenous ivuxolimab was administered to patients every 2 weeks at six dose levels: 0.01, 0.1, 0.3, 1.5, 3 and 10 mg/kg. Of the 50 or so patients in dose escalation, 19 had hepatocellular carcinoma, roughly 15 had melanoma, 9 had renal cell carcinoma and 9 had head and neck cancer. In the dose-escalation cohort, 82.7% of patients were male, and the mean age was about 55 years, with a range of roughly 23 to 85. Patients were allowed to have had prior anti-PD-1, anti-PD-L1 or anti-CTLA-4 therapy, and around 40% of the dose-escalation patients had previously received checkpoint inhibitors. Three dose-escalation patients achieved partial responses, one with hepatocellular carcinoma and two with cutaneous melanoma. The purpose of peripheral TCRbeta sequencing was to test whether ivuxolimab changed TCR sequence diversity and led to clonal T-cell expansion. The paper covers the monotherapy dose-escalation part of the phase I ivuxolimab trial, which included N = 52 patients. Study-wide conclusions, independent of this receptor: Low levels of normalized T-cell clonal expansion were also seen in some patients who did not respond. In partial responders in the 0.1-3.0 mg/kg groups, normalized peripheral clonal expansion was found to be among the lowest, especially among CD8+ T cells. After ivuxolimab, CD8+ T cells had more expanded clones than CD4+ T cells on average. At doses from 0.1 to 3.0 mg/kg, clonal expansion was seen in both CD4+ and CD8+ blood T cells between baseline and week 6. The antigen specificity of the clonally expanded peripheral T cells was not determined.

The trial excluded patients who had a history of autoimmune disease or were on systemic immunosuppression. Peripheral blood for TCR sequencing was collected from all dose cohorts at baseline, on cycle 4 day 1, and on cycle 7 day 1. The samples were drawn from a first-in-human, open-label, multicenter phase I dose-escalation trial of ivuxolimab. Adults with locally advanced or metastatic melanoma, renal cell carcinoma, hepatocellular carcinoma or head and neck squamous cell carcinoma were enrolled in the trial. Before TCR sequencing, CD4+ T cells and CD8+ T cells were sorted from peripheral blood as separate populations. Genomic DNA was extracted from sorted cells for sequencing of the TCRbeta CDR3 region. The immunoSEQ Assay was used for sequencing of TCRbeta CDR3 regions. TCRdb took this table from immuneACCESS and kept in-frame rearrangements with V and J called. Such tables lack part of the clones; where checked against another copy, unresolved V genes explain under half of the gap, and the rest is unexplained. This sample has 55,000 to 80,000 clones in its table, and around 85% of those were observed once. Around 1% of the sample comes from the top ten.

V loses 5 bases of germline sequence and J loses 8 bases, and the interval between the two ends is 18 bases. The germline V gene specifies MNHNS as CDR1 and SASEGT as CDR2. The CDR3 starts with the cysteine, ends with the phenylalanine, and has 14 residues. Just the 42-base CDR3 DNA is kept, in frame starting at base 1. Recombination joined TRBV6-1 with TRBJ1-2; no confident D gene assignment can be made. This clonotype originated in an adult with an advanced solid tumor such as melanoma, head and neck, liver or kidney cancer. The source material was CD4+ or CD8+ T cells sorted from blood, sampled in a trial of the OX40 agonist ivuxolimab. The CDR3 is CASSYGKGRRGYTF. The sequence in DNA is TGTGCCAGCAGTTATGGGAAGGGCCGGCGGGGCTACACCTTC.